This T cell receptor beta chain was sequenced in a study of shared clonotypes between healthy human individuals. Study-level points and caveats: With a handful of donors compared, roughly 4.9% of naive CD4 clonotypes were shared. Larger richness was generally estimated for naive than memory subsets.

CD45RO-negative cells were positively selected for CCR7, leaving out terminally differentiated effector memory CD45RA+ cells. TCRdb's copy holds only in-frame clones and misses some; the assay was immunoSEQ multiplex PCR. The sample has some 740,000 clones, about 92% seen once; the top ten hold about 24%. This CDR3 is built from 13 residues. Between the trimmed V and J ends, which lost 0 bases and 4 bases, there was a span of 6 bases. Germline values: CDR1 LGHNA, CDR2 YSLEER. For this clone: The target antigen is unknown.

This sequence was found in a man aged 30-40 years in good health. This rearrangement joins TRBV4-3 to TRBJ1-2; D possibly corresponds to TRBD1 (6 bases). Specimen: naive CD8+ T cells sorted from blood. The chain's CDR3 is CASSQDRGYGYTF. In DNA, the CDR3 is TGCGCCAGCAGCCAAGACAGGGGCTATGGCTACACCTTC.